This T cell receptor (beta chain) was observed in a study of beta chain features in type 1 diabetes. Study-wide background: The patient and healthy donor groups were comparable for age, gender and cell yields. Notes on the study in general: Significant though moderate, a shortening of TCRB CDR3s appeared in all four CD4+ subsets of Type 1 diabetes patients.

CDR3 size: 15 residues. V lost 2 bases and J lost 6, with 17 bases in between. CDR1 and CDR2 (germline): GTSNPN, SVGIG (reference sequence). Expressed TCRB transcripts were sequenced after all isolated RNA was converted to cDNA. The data were produced by immunoSEQ multiplex PCR, yet TCRdb's version contains in-frame clones alone and is incomplete. Of roughly 180,000 clones listed, approximately 8% are singletons. This clone was counted a few times. Its antigen is not identified. The source is a man younger than 35 with type 1 diabetes. This chain joins TRBV30 and TRBJ2-1, with a possible D match to TRBD1 (6 bases). Sequenced input: central memory CD4+ T cells from blood. CDR3 nucleotide sequence: TGTGCCTGGAGTCGAAAAACCGGACAGACCAATGAGCAGTTCTTC. Its protein is CAWSRKTGQTNEQFF.